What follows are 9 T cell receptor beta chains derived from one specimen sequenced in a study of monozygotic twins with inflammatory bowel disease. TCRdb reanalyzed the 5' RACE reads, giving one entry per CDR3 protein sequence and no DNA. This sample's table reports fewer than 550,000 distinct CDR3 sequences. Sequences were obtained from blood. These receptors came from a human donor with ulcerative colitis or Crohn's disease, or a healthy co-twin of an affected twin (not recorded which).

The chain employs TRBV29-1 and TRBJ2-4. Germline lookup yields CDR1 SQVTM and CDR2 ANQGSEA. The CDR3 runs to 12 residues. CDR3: CSVETLSGIQYF.

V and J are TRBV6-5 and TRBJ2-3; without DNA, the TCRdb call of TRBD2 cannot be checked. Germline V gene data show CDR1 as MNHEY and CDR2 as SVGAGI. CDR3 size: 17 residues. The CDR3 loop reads CASSCRKAVYSTDTQYF.

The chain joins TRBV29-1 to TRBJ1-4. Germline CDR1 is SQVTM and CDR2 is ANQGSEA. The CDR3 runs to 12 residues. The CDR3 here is CSVYQGGEKLFF.

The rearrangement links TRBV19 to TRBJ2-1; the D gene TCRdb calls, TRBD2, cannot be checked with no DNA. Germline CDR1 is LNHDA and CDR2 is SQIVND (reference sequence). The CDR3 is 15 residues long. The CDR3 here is CASKGGRVSYNEQFF.

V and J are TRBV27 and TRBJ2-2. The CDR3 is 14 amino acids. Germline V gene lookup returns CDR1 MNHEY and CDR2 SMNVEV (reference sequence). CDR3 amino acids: CASSLAESTGELFF.

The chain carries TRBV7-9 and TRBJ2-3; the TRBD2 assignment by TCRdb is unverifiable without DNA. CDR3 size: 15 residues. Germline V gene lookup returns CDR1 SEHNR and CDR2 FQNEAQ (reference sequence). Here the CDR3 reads CASTRDYLMLNTQYF. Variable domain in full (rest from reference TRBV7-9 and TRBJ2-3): DTGVSQNPRHKITKRGQNVTFRCDPISEHNRLYWYRQTLGQGPEFLTYFQNEAQLEKSRLLSDRFSAERPKGSFSTLEIQRTEQGDSAMYLCASTRDYLMLNTQYFGPGTRLTVL.

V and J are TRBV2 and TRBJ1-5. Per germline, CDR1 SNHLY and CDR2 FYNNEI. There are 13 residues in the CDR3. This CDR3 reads CASSEGGDQPQHF.

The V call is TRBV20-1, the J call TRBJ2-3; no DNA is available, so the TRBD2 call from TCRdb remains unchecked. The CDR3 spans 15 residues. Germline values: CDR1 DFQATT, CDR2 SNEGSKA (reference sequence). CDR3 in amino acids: CSVTYSGKLTDTQYF.

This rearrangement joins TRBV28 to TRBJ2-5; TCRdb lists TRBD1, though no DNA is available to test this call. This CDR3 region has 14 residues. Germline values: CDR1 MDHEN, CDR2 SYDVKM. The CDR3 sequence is CASSLAGTQETQYF. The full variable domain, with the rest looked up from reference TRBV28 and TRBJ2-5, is DVKVTQSSRYLVKRTGEKVFLECVQDMDHENMFWYRQDPGLGLRLIYFSYDVKMKEKGDIPEGYSVSREKKERFSLILESASTNQTSMYLCASSLAGTQETQYFGPGTRLLVL.